The source of this T cell receptor beta chain is a study of technical replicates of blood from several donors. Produced via immunoSEQ multiplex PCR; TCRdb's table is partial and in-frame only. The sample consists of 60,000 to 65,000 clones, roughly 92% of them appearing once. This clone was detected only a few times. The V end lost 0 bases, the J end lost 8 bases, and 10 bases lay between the germline ends. This CDR3 spans 13 amino acids. Per the germline V gene, CDR1 is LNHNV and CDR2 is YYDKDF (reference sequence). Input material: PBMCs. This TCR derives from a human donor in good health. Some clones in this sample may be carry-over from other donors' samples. The chain is built from TRBV15 and TRBJ1-2; a weak D match, TRBD1 (5 bases). This CDR3 is CATSREGGGGYTF. As DNA, the CDR3 is TGTGCCACCAGCAGAGAAGGCGGGGGAGGCTACACCTTC.